This TCR beta chain comes out of a study of T cell changes during pregnancy in multiple sclerosis. Sequencing used immunoSEQ multiplex PCR; TCRdb keeps in-frame clones, though not all of them. The sample holds about 22,000 clones; more than 80% are singletons and the top ten take roughly 0.61%. The germline V and J ends were trimmed by 3 bases and 6 bases, with 15 bases remaining between them. This CDR3 comprises 14 residues. Per germline, CDR1 SGHVS and CDR2 FQNEAQ. The sample consisted of CD4+ T cells from peripheral blood mononuclear cells, taken in the third trimester of pregnancy. This receptor was obtained from a female donor in good health, enrolled as a control in a pregnancy study. The rearrangement joins TRBV7-8 to TRBJ2-7, with TRBD2 as a possible D gene (5 bases). In DNA form, the CDR3 reads TGTGCCAGCAGCTTGAGGGTTTTCGAAGGCGAGCAGTACTTC. The encoded protein is CASSLRVFEGEQYF.